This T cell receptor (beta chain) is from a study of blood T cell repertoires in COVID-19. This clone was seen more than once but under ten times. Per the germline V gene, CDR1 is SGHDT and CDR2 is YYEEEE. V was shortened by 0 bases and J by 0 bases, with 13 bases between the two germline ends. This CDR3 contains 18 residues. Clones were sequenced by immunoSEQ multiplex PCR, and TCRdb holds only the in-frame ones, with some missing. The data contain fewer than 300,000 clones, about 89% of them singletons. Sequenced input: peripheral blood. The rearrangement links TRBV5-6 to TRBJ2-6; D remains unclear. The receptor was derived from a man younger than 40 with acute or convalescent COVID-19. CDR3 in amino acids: CASSLGYSESSGANVLTF. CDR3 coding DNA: TGTGCCAGCAGCTTGGGGTACTCGGAGAGCTCTGGGGCCAACGTCCTGACTTTC.